Shown below are 6 T cell receptor beta chains from a single sample sequenced in a study of blood T cells in healthy people across ages. For the second PCR, which ran for about 6 to 12 cycles, a sample-barcoded 5' primer and a J-beta primer mix were used. Via MiXCR, TCRdb re-called the 5' RACE reads, giving one row per CDR3 protein. The sample holds some 710,000 distinct CDR3 sequences, about 42% seen once. Sequenced material: blood. These receptors all stem from a man at least 80 years old in good health.

As concerns this clonotype: This may arise from a read error, as a much more abundant clone is one base away. V and J are TRBV20-1 and TRBJ2-1; 8 bases fit TRBD2. The DNA end is more similar to TRBJ2-7, so the J call may be wrong. CDR1 and CDR2 (germline): DFQATT, SNEGSKA (reference sequence). The CDR3 length is 14 residues. DNA for the CDR3: TGCAGTGCTATGAGCGGGAGAGCCTACAATGAGCAGTACTTC. This codes for CSAMSGRAYNEQYF.

As concerns this clonotype: A much larger clonotype is one base distant, so this may be a read error. The chain joins TRBV20-1 to TRBJ2-1; the D is unclear. Germline assignment: CDR1 DFQATT and CDR2 SNEGSKA (reference sequence). The CDR3 covers 16 residues. V was shortened by 6 bases and J by 4 bases, with 22 bases between the two germline ends. This CDR3 is CSAYRNGGALYNEQFF. CDR3 sequence (DNA): TGCAGTGCCTACCGTAACGGCGGTGCGCTTTACAATGAGCAGTTCTTC.

The V call is TRBV20-1, the J call TRBJ2-3, with TRBD2 matching 7 bases. With 5 bases clipped from V and 4 bases from J, the junction kept 12 bases outside the gene matches. Germline assignment: CDR1 DFQATT and CDR2 SNEGSKA (reference sequence). The CDR3 is 15 residues long. CDR3 nucleotides: TGCAGTGCTTCCCCGACTAGCCCAACCTCAGATACGCAGTATTTT. Residues: CSASPTSPTSDTQYF.

CDR3 sequence (DNA): TGCAGCGCAAAACGGGACAGGGCTGAAAAACTGTTTTTT. Translation: CSAKRDRAEKLFF. The chain links TRBV29-1 to TRBJ1-4, with 9 bases fitting TRBD1. Trimming cost V 7 bases and J 7 bases; bases outside gene matches: 7. Per germline, CDR1 SQVTM and CDR2 ANQGSEA. The CDR3 is 13 residues long.

This clonotype was found a few times. J is TRBJ2-7 and V is TRBV6-6; 8 positions agree with TRBD1. The CDR3 length is 12 residues. The ends lost 6 bases at V and 6 bases at J; junction bases unmatched: 4. Germline CDR1 is MNHNY and CDR2 is SVGAGI (reference sequence). The CDR3 sequence is CASRTGASEQYF. For the CDR3, the DNA is TGTGCCAGCAGGACAGGGGCCTCCGAGCAGTACTTC.

This clonotype was recorded a few times. The rearrangement links TRBV10-3 to TRBJ2-1; TRBD1 matches 12 bases. The CDR3 loop spans 15 amino acids. Trimming at V came to 10 bases and at J to 9 bases, leaving 13 bases not matched to a gene. Germline loops: CDR1 ENHRY, CDR2 SYGVKD. CDR3 in DNA: TGTGCCACCCGTCCGGGACAGGGGGCTGAGGGTGAGCAGTTCTTC. Encoded protein: CATRPGQGAEGEQFF.